This T cell receptor beta chain was sequenced during a study of blood T cell repertoires in COVID-19. Across the study: Samples representing acute and convalescent COVID-19 were sourced from the United States, Italy and Spain.

TCRdb's table, derived via immunoSEQ multiplex PCR, lists solely in-frame clones and lacks some. The sample shows over 130,000 clones, nearly 80% of them seen only once. The participants were between roughly 18 and 89 years old and came from 24 US areas. Participant reports of clinical history set cohort assignment. Two negative PCRs, clearance, or symptom resolution had been documented for recovered Cohort 3 donors. This CDR3 contains 15 residues. Germline V CDR1 and CDR2: KGHSH, LQKENI. With 5 bases clipped from V and 6 bases from J, the junction kept 11 bases outside the gene matches. Sequencing was carried out using PBMCs or T cells enriched from blood (not recorded which). The sequence was collected from a woman aged 45-65 years who had recovered from COVID-19. V is TRBV18 and J is TRBJ2-3; TRBD1 matches at 7 bases. Here the CDR3 reads CASSSRTGTVDTQYF. Written as DNA, the CDR3 is TGTGCCAGCTCATCGCGGACAGGTACCGTGGATACGCAGTATTTT. Together with reference TRBV18 and TRBJ2-3, the CDR3 gives the full variable domain: NAGVMQNPRHLVRRRGQEARLRCSPMKGHSHVYWYRQLPEEGLKFMVYLQKENIIDESGMPKERFSAEFPKEGPSILRIQQVVRGDSAAYFCASSSRTGTVDTQYFGPGTRLTVL.